This TCR beta chain was recorded in a study of blood T cell repertoires in COVID-19 (dated by TCRdb to about 2020). Regarding the study in general: Samples from collaborators originated in the United States, Italy and Spain and spanned both the acute and convalescent phases of COVID-19. The prospective study material was composed of cDNA or gDNA derived from T cells, B-cell-depleted T cells, or PBMCs. Sample metadata almost always included a de-identified subject ID, COVID-19 status, age in years and sex. HLA class I and class II types, where available, came from metadata supplied by the sample provider rather than from assay-based typing. Samples were obtained from the ongoing ImmuneRACE study (first 160 participants) and from roughly 1,300 subjects provided by 6 global collaborators. Deeply sampled blood TCRbeta repertoires from subjects exposed to, actively infected with, or recovered from COVID-19 were included in the dataset. The repertoires were released in a freely available public database intended as a resource for research on the immune response to SARS-CoV-2. Paper-wide results and their limitations: The quantity of clinical and demographic metadata differed by source and by participant and was supplied without curation.

Between the V and J ends, shortened by 7 bases and 7 bases respectively, the junction contains 11 bases. Sequences SNHLY (CDR1) and FYNNEI (CDR2) are obtained from the germline V gene. The cysteine opens and the phenylalanine closes a CDR3 of 13 amino acids. CDR3 DNA only is kept here, 39 bases in frame from base 1. The immunoSEQ Assay, a bias-controlled multiplex PCR, was used to amplify TCRbeta CDR3 regions from genomic DNA. The original methods were these. The number of nucleated cells in each sample was estimated by amplification of reference gene primers within the assay. To quantify the absolute abundance of each unique TCRbeta CDR3 rearrangement, sequence reads were collapsed and filtered. For each sample, productive Simpson clonality was calculated as the square root of Simpson's diversity index over productive rearrangements. Entries here come from immuneACCESS through TCRdb and include only in-frame sequences with V and J called. Some clones fail to appear in such tables; in the studies checked, an unresolved V gene covers under half of the shortfall, and the cause of the remainder is unknown. V and J calls and clone size are given by that table; D and trimming were obtained from the DNA. The sample profile shows some 500,000 clones; 70% to 90% of them were found once. The ten most abundant clones make up 7.8% of the sample.

Points on this clone: Its antigen is still unknown. Base qualities are not provided; no much larger clone lies one nucleotide away.

One collaborating source in Seattle enrolled patients while the patients were actively infected and followed the patients over time throughout the course of disease. Each collaborating institution followed its own protocols to collect whole blood in K2EDTA tubes. For TCRbeta analysis, collaborators shipped samples in one of three forms: frozen whole blood, isolated PBMCs, or DNA extracted from either of those sample types. Sequencing was done on a sample of peripheral blood. The V and J genes are TRBV2 and TRBJ1-6; too little of a D gene remains to name it. This sequence was found in a woman aged 45-60 years with COVID-19, enrolled during active disease. The DNA reads as follows: TGTGCCAGCATTTGGTTAGCGAATTCACCCCTCCACTTT. It translates to CASIWLANSPLHF.